This T cell receptor (beta chain) was sequenced in a study of T-cell memory formation after mild COVID-19. TCRdb reprocessed the 5' RACE reads via MiXCR and lists one record per CDR3 protein. The sample records roughly 560,000 distinct CDR3 sequences, around 21% being singletons. There are a few counts of this clonotype. Germline CDR1 and CDR2: LNHDA and SQIVND (reference sequence). The trim removed 3 bases at V and 3 bases at J, leaving 7 bases unmatched. This CDR3 is 16 amino acids long. The chain links TRBV19 to TRBJ2-1, with TRBD1 identical over 8 bases. Source material: PBMCs or a T cell subset sorted from them (not recorded which). This TCR derives from an adult woman who had mild COVID-19 (a few samples of this study predate the infection). Cell type and time point are not known. CDR3 DNA: TGTGCCAGTAGTATGACCTTTGGACAGGGCTACAATGAGCAGTTCTTC. Its protein product is CASSMTFGQGYNEQFF.